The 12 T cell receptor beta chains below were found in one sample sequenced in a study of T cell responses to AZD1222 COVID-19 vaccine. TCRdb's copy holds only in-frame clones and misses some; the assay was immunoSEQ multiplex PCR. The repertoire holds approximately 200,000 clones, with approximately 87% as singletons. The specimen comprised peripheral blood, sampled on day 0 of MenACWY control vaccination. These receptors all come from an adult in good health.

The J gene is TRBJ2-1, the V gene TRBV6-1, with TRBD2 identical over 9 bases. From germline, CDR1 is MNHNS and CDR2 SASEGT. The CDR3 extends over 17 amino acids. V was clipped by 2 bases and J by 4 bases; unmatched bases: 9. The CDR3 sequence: CASSERPLAGTYNEQFF. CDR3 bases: TGTGCCAGCAGTGAACGCCCCCTAGCGGGGACTTACAATGAGCAGTTCTTC.

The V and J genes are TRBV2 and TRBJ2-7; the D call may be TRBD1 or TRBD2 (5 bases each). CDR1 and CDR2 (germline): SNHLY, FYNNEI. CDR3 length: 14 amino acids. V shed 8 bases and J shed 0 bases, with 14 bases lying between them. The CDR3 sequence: CASRGRESSYEQYF. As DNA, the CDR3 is TGTGCCAGCCGGGGACGGGAAAGCTCCTACGAGCAGTACTTC.

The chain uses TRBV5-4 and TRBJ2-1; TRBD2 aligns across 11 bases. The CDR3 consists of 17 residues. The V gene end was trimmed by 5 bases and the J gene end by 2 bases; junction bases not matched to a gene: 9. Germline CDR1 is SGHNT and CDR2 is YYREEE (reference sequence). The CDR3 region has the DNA TGTGCCAGCAGAGATCTAGCGGGGGGTGGGGCCTACAATGAGCAGTTCTTC. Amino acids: CASRDLAGGGAYNEQFF.

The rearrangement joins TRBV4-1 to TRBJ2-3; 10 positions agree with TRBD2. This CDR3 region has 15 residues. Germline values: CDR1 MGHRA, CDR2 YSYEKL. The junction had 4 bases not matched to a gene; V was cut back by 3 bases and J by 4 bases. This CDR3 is CASSQSGGAADTQYF. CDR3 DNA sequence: TGCGCCAGCAGCCAGAGCGGGGGGGCCGCAGATACGCAGTATTTT.

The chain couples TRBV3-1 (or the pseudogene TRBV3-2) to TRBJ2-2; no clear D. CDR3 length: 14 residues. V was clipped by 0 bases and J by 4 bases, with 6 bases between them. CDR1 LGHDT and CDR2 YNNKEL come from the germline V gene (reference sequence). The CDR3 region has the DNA TGTGCCAGCAGCCAAGACCGAATCACCGGGGAGCTGTTTTTT. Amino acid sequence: CASSQDRITGELFF.

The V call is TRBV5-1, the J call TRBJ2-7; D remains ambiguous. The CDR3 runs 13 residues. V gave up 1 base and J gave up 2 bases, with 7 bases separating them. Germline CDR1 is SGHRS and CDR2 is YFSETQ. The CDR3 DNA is TGCGCCAGCAGCTTGCCGAGCCCCTACGAGCAGTACTTC. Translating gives CASSLPSPYEQYF.

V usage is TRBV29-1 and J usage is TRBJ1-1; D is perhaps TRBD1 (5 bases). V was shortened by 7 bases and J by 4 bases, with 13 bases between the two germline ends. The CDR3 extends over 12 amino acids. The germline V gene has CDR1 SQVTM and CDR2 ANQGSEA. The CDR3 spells CSAGGLGTEAFF. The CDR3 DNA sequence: TGCAGCGCCGGGGGGTTGGGCACTGAAGCTTTCTTT.

The DNA of the CDR3 is TGTGCCAGCAGCACAGAAGCCGGGGAGCTGTTTTTT. It translates to CASSTEAGELFF. The chain uses TRBV11-2 and TRBJ2-2, with D hard to call. Looked up from germline, CDR1 is SGHAT and CDR2 is FQNNGV. With 5 bases removed from V and 6 bases from J, the gap between germline ends came to 7 bases. The CDR3 extends over 12 amino acids.

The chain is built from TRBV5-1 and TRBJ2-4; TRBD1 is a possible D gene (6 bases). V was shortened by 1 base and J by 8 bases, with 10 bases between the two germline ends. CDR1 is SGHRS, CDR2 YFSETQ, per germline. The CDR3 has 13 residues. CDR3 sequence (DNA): TGCGCCAGCAGCTTGAACAGGGCTGACATTCAGTACTTC. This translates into CASSLNRADIQYF.

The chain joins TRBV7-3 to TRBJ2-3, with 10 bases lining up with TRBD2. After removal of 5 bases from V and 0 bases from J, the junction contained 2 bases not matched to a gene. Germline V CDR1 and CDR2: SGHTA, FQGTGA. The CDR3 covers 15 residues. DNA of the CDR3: TGTGCCAGCAGCCCAGCGGGGGGGAGCACAGATACGCAGTATTTT. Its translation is CASSPAGGSTDTQYF. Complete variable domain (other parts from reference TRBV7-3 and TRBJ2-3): GAGVSQTPSNKVTEKGKYVELRCDPISGHTALYWYRQSLGQGPEFLIYFQGTGAADDSGLPNDRFFAVRPEGSVSTLKIQRTERGDSAVYLCASSPAGGSTDTQYFGPGTRLTVL.

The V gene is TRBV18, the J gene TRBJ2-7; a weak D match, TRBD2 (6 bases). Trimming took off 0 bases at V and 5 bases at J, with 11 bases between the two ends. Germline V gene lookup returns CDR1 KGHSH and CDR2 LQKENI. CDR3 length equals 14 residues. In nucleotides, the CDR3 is TGTGCCAGCTCACCACCTGTGACTAGAAACGAGCAGTACTTC. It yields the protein CASSPPVTRNEQYF.

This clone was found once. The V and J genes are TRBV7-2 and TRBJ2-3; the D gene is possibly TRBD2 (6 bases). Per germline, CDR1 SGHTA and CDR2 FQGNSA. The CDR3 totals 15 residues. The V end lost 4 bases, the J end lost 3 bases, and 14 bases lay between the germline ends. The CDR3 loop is CASSSGGAMTDTQYF. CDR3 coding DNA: TGTGCCAGCAGCTCCGGCGGGGCAATGACAGATACGCAGTATTTT.